A selection of T cell receptor beta chains follows, all from one sample in a study of blood T cell repertoires in COVID-19. Generated by immunoSEQ multiplex PCR, the TCRdb table keeps only in-frame clones and is missing some. The sample holds 200,000 to 250,000 clones; about four fifths are singletons and the top ten take 6.8%. Sequenced input: PBMCs or T cells enriched from blood (not recorded which). The receptor source for this set is a woman aged 40-49 years who had recovered from COVID-19. Both conserved end residues are part of each CDR3. A D gene is named only where the DNA matches it firmly. Clone size appears in some rows only: once, few, many, or a class for an expanded clone.

clone size	V gene	D gene	J gene	CDR3 protein	CDR3 DNA
-	TRBV24-1	-	TRBJ2-3	CATSDSYTQYF	TGTGCCACCAGTGATTCCTATACGCAGTATTTT
-	TRBV25-1	TRBD2	TRBJ2-7	CASSKTSGTYEQYF	TGTGCCAGCTCCAAGACTAGCGGAACTTACGAGCAGTACTTC
-	TRBV24-1	-	TRBJ1-1	CATARVNTEAFF	TGTGCCACCGCCAGGGTAAACACTGAAGCTTTCTTT
-	TRBV29-1	-	TRBJ1-1	CSVRHEKNTEAFF	TGCAGCGTTCGACATGAGAAGAACACTGAAGCTTTCTTT
-	TRBV11-2	TRBD2	TRBJ2-1	CASSPSPGLAVNEQFF	TGTGCCAGCAGCCCAAGTCCGGGACTAGCAGTCAATGAGCAGTTCTTC
once	TRBV9	TRBD2	TRBJ2-3	CASSESGIDTQYF	TGTGCCAGCAGCGAGAGCGGGATAGATACGCAGTATTTT
few	TRBV4-1	TRBD1	TRBJ1-1	CASSQATITGGMNTEAFF	TGCGCCAGCAGCCAGGCCACGATAACAGGGGGCATGAACACTGAAGCTTTCTTT
-	TRBV24-1	-	TRBJ2-3	CATSQSTDTQYF	TGTGCCACCAGTCAAAGCACAGATACGCAGTATTTT
-	TRBV16	-	TRBJ1-5	CASSQSHRENNQPQHF	TGTGCCAGCAGCCAATCCCACAGGGAAAACAATCAGCCCCAGCATTTT
once	TRBV5-4	TRBD1	TRBJ2-7	CASSLRDRGHEQYF	TGTGCCAGCAGCCTCCGGGACAGGGGTCACGAGCAGTACTTC
-	TRBV29-1	-	TRBJ1-2	CSVDSLNYGYTF	TGCAGCGTTGATAGTCTTAACTATGGCTACACCTTC
-	TRBV12-3/TRBV12-4	-	TRBJ1-1	CASTPGWAEAFF	TGTGCCAGCACCCCAGGGTGGGCTGAAGCTTTCTTT
-	TRBV3-1/TRBV3-2	-	TRBJ1-1	CATWGGTEAFF	TGTGCCACCTGGGGGGGGACTGAAGCTTTCTTT
-	TRBV6-2/TRBV6-3	TRBD1	TRBJ1-2	CASSSSGTGRRGYTF	TGTGCCAGCAGTTCTTCCGGGACAGGGAGAAGAGGCTACACCTTC
-	TRBV19	TRBD1	TRBJ1-1	CASSIATGAAFF	TGTGCCAGTAGTATAGCAACAGGGGCCGCTTTCTTT
-	TRBV14	-	TRBJ1-3	CASSRGVWDTIYF	TGTGCCAGCAGCCGGGGAGTGTGGGACACCATATATTTT